The 17 T cell receptor beta chains below were found in one sample sequenced in a study of T cell responses to AZD1222 COVID-19 vaccine. TCRdb's table, derived via immunoSEQ multiplex PCR, lists solely in-frame clones and lacks some. This sample carries more than 150,000 clones, roughly 91% of them seen once, and the ten largest clones take 0.75% to 1%. The sequencing used peripheral blood, collected on day 0 of AZD1222 vaccination. The source of these receptors is an adult in good health.

This sequence joins TRBV6-1 and TRBJ2-1; the match to TRBD2 covers 11 bases. The germline V gene encodes CDR1 MNHNS and CDR2 SASEGT. J lost 8 bases, V lost 3 bases, and 3 bases had no gene match. The CDR3 runs 14 residues. The DNA for the CDR3 is TGTGCCAGCAGTGACCTAGCGGGAGGAGATGAGCAGTTCTTC. Translating it yields CASSDLAGGDEQFF.

This chain connects TRBV19 to TRBJ1-1, with D possibly matching TRBD1 (5 bases). The CDR3 extends over 18 amino acids. CDR1 is LNHDA, CDR2 SQIVND, per germline (reference sequence). The V end lost 7 bases, the J end lost 7 bases, and 31 bases lay between the germline ends. CDR3 sequence (DNA): TGTGCCAGTATCGACACACTCGGGACGCCGTCACGGCTACGTGAAGCTTTCTTT. Its translation: CASIDTLGTPSRLREAFF.

The gene calls are TRBV19 and TRBJ2-1; 7 bases map to TRBD1. The CDR3 sequence is 13 residues long. With V trimmed by 4 bases and J by 5 bases, 2 bases remained unmatched. Germline lookup yields CDR1 LNHDA and CDR2 SQIVND (reference sequence). As DNA, the CDR3 is TGTGCCAGTAGTAAGGGGGCTCACAATGAGCAGTTCTTC. Residues: CASSKGAHNEQFF.

This chain links TRBV9 with TRBJ1-1; TRBD1 agrees at 8 bases. Unmatched junction bases numbered 7, after V lost 2 bases and J lost 1 base. Germline V gene sequence: CDR1 SGDLS, CDR2 YYNGEE. The CDR3 loop spans 16 amino acids. CDR3 in DNA: TGTGCCAGCAGCGTCGGGACAGGAGGTTCGAACACTGAAGCTTTCTTT. Translation: CASSVGTGGSNTEAFF.

The chain is built from TRBV6-2 or TRBV6-3 and TRBJ1-5; TRBD1 matches at 11 bases. The germline V gene encodes CDR1 MNHEY and CDR2 SVGEGT. The CDR3 sequence is 17 residues long. Unmatched junction bases numbered 7, after V lost 2 bases and J lost 4 bases. CDR3 residues: CASSYLRDRGSNQPQHF. For the CDR3, the DNA is TGTGCCAGCAGTTACCTTAGGGACAGGGGGTCTAATCAGCCCCAGCATTTT.

The chain links TRBV5-1 to TRBJ1-4; 7 positions agree with TRBD1. Germline values: CDR1 SGHRS, CDR2 YFSETQ. Trimming took 0 bases from V and 7 from J; bases not matched to a gene: 6. This CDR3 contains 15 residues. In DNA, the CDR3 is TGCGCCAGCAGCTTGGAAGGGGGCGCATTTGAAAAACTGTTTTTT. Its translation: CASSLEGGAFEKLFF.

This clone showed up just once. This sequence joins TRBV27 and TRBJ2-7; TRBD1 agrees at 9 bases. V trimming: 0 bases; J trimming: 6 bases; junction bases outside the gene matches: 6. CDR1 is MNHEY, CDR2 SMNVEV, per germline (reference sequence). The CDR3 runs 15 residues. CDR3 amino acids: CASSLSGQGRFEQYF. DNA for the CDR3: TGTGCCAGCAGTTTATCAGGACAGGGGCGTTTCGAGCAGTACTTC.

The chain combines TRBV15 with TRBJ2-1, with D possibly TRBD2 on 6 matching bases. Germline-derived CDR1 and CDR2 are LNHNV and YYDKDF (reference sequence). The CDR3 contains 15 residues. Trimming shortened V by 0 bases and J by 8 bases, and 14 bases separated the two germline ends. Here the CDR3 reads CATSRDRADYDEQFF. The CDR3 DNA follows: TGTGCCACCAGCAGAGATCGGGCGGACTATGATGAGCAGTTCTTC.

This sequence joins TRBV20-1 and TRBJ1-1; D not certain. Germline CDR1 reads DFQATT; CDR2 reads SNEGSKA (reference sequence). V lost 6 bases, J lost 2 bases, and 7 bases lay in between. The CDR3 runs to 11 residues. The CDR3 reads CSAVPNTEAFF. CDR3 coding DNA: TGCAGTGCGGTCCCCAACACTGAAGCTTTCTTT.

The V call is TRBV15, the J call TRBJ1-3, with D possibly matching TRBD1 (5 bases). CDR1 is LNHNV, CDR2 YYDKDF, per germline (reference sequence). V lost 0 bases to trimming and J lost 0 bases, with 18 bases between them. This CDR3 contains 19 residues. The CDR3 protein is CATSREGRGLQSSGNTIYF. CDR3 DNA sequence: TGTGCCACCAGCAGAGAGGGGCGGGGACTCCAGAGCTCTGGAAACACCATATATTTT.

The chain recombines TRBV28 with TRBJ2-7; D gene unclear. Trimming removed 1 base at V and 3 bases at J, with 7 bases between. Germline V gene sequence: CDR1 MDHEN, CDR2 SYDVKM. The CDR3 sequence is 13 residues long. The CDR3 loop is CASSLFYGYEQYF. Here the CDR3 DNA reads TGTGCCAGCAGTTTATTCTACGGCTACGAGCAGTACTTC. Supplemented by reference TRBV28 and TRBJ2-7, the full variable domain reads DVKVTQSSRYLVKRTGEKVFLECVQDMDHENMFWYRQDPGLGLRLIYFSYDVKMKEKGDIPEGYSVSREKKERFSLILESASTNQTSMYLCASSLFYGYEQYFGPGTRLTVT.

The gene calls are TRBV2 and TRBJ1-4; tentative D call: TRBD1 (5 bases). Looked up from germline, CDR1 is SNHLY and CDR2 is FYNNEI. V was clipped by 4 bases and J by 5 bases, with 8 bases between them. The CDR3 length is 13 residues. Written as DNA, the CDR3 is TGTGCCAGCAGTGTCCGGGACAATGAAAAACTGTTTTTT. As protein: CASSVRDNEKLFF. Full variable domain (remainder filled in from reference TRBV2 and TRBJ1-4): EPEVTQTPSHQVTQMGQEVILRCVPISNHLYFYWYRQILGQKVEFLVSFYNNEISEKSEIFDDQFSVERPDGSNFTLKIRSTKLEDSAMYFCASSVRDNEKLFFGSGTQLSVL.

The genes are TRBV27 and TRBJ2-2; perhaps TRBD2 as D (5 bases). Trimming cost V 3 bases and J 1 base, with 6 bases left between them. There are 14 residues in the CDR3. Per germline, CDR1 MNHEY and CDR2 SMNVEV (reference sequence). The DNA of the CDR3 is TGTGCCAGCAGTTTCGGGGTGAACACCGGGGAGCTGTTTTTT. Its translation is CASSFGVNTGELFF.

This clone was seen just once. This rearrangement joins TRBV15 to TRBJ2-2; 7 bases map to TRBD1. V lost 1 base, J lost 6 bases, and 8 bases stayed unmatched. Germline V gives CDR1 LNHNV, CDR2 YYDKDF (reference sequence). The CDR3 covers 16 residues. The CDR3 sequence is CATSRATGVIAGELFF. CDR3 DNA: TGTGCCACCAGCAGAGCCACAGGGGTAATCGCCGGGGAGCTGTTTTTT.

The V gene is TRBV3-1 (or the pseudogene TRBV3-2), the J gene TRBJ2-3; D gene ambiguous. The CDR3 has 12 residues. Trimming stripped 5 bases from V and 2 bases from J, with 5 bases between. The germline V gene has CDR1 LGHDT and CDR2 YNNKEL (reference sequence). CDR3 sequence (DNA): TGTGCCAGCAGCTTTTACACAGATACGCAGTATTTT. Its translation: CASSFYTDTQYF.

V usage is TRBV6-1 and J usage is TRBJ1-6; 8 bases line up with TRBD1. The CDR3 is 15 residues long. Germline CDR1 MNHNS, CDR2 SASEGT. Trimming at V came to 0 bases and at J to 10 bases, leaving 5 bases not matched to a gene. The DNA of the CDR3 is TGTGCCAGCAGTGAAGCCGGACAGGGCCGGTCACCCCTCCACTTT. As protein: CASSEAGQGRSPLHF.

The chain joins TRBV28 to TRBJ1-1; D not certain. This CDR3 has 13 amino acids. Trimming took 11 bases from V and 4 from J, leaving 17 bases between them. Germline CDR1 is MDHEN and CDR2 is SYDVKM. DNA for the CDR3: TGTGCCTCCCGTTCGGTTCCCTCCACTGAAGCTTTCTTT. As protein: CASRSVPSTEAFF.